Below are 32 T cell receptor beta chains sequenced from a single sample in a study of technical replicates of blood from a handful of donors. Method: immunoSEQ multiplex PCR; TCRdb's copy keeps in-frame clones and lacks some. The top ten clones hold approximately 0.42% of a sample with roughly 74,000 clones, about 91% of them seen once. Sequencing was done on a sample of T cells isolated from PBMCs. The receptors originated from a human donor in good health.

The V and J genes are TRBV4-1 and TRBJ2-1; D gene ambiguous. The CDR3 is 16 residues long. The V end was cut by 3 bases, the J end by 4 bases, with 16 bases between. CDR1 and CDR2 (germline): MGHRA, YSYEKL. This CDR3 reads CASSHVNLVYYNEQFF. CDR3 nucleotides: TGCGCCAGCAGCCATGTTAATTTGGTCTATTACAATGAGCAGTTCTTC.

The CDR3 reads CASSPRDTPYEQYF. In DNA, the CDR3 is TGTGCCAGCAGCCCCCGGGACACACCCTACGAGCAGTACTTC. The V call is TRBV4-2, the J call TRBJ2-7, with D perhaps matching TRBD1 (6 bases). V was shortened by 4 bases and J by 2 bases, with 12 bases between the two germline ends. Germline values: CDR1 LGHNA, CDR2 YNFKEQ. This CDR3 has 14 amino acids.

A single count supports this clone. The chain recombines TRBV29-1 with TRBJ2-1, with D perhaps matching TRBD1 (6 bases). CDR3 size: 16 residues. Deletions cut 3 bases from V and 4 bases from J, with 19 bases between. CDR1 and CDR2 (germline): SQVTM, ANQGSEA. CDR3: CSVEYRVGIKYNEQFF. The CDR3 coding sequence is TGCAGCGTTGAGTACAGGGTGGGGATCAAATACAATGAGCAGTTCTTC.

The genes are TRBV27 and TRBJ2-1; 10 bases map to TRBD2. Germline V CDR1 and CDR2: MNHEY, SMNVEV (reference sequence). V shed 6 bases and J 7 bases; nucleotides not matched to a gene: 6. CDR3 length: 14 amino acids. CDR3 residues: CASSPSGSVNEQFF. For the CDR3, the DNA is TGTGCCAGCAGCCCTAGCGGGAGCGTTAATGAGCAGTTCTTC.

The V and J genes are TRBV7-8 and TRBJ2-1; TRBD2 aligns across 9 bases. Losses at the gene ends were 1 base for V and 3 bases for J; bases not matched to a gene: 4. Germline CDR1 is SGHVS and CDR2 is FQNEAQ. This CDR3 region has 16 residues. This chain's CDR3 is CASSLGGGGNYNEQFF. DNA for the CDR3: TGTGCCAGCAGCTTAGGCGGGGGGGGGAACTACAATGAGCAGTTCTTC.

CDR3 amino acids: CASSPQGVNEKLFF. The CDR3 DNA reads TGTGCCAGCTCACCACAGGGGGTTAATGAAAAACTGTTTTTT. The chain combines TRBV18 with TRBJ1-4, with D tentatively TRBD1 (6 bases). The ends were cut back, 1 base at V and 4 bases at J, with 7 bases in the middle. Germline CDR1 is KGHSH and CDR2 is LQKENI. The CDR3 has 14 amino acids.

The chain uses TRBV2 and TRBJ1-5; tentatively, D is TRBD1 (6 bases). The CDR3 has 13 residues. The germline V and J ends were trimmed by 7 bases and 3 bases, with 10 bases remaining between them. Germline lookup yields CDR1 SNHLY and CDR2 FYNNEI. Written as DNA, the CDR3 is TGTGCCAGCACAGCAGGGGCCAATCAGCCCCAGCATTTT. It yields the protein CASTAGANQPQHF. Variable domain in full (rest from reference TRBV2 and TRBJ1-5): EPEVTQTPSHQVTQMGQEVILRCVPISNHLYFYWYRQILGQKVEFLVSFYNNEISEKSEIFDDQFSVERPDGSNFTLKIRSTKLEDSAMYFCASTAGANQPQHFGDGTRLSIL.

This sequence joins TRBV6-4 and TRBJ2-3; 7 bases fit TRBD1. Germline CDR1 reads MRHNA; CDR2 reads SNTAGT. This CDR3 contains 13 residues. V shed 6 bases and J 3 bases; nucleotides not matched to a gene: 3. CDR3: CASRVTGTDTQYF. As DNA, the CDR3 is TGTGCCAGCAGAGTGACAGGGACAGATACGCAGTATTTT.

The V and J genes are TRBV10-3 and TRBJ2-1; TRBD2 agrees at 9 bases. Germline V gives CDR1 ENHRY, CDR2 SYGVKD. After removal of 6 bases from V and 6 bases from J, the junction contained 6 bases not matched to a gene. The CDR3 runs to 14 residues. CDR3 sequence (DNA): TGTGCCATCAGGGACCAGACTAGCGGCAATGAGCAGTTCTTC. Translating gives CAIRDQTSGNEQFF.

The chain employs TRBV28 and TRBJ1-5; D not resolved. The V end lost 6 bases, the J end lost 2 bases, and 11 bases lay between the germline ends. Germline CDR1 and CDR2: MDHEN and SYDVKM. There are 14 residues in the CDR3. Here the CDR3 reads CASSPFRGNQPQHF. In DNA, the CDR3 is TGTGCCAGCAGCCCGTTTCGGGGCAATCAGCCCCAGCATTTT. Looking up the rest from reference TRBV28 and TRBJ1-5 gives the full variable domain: DVKVTQSSRYLVKRTGEKVFLECVQDMDHENMFWYRQDPGLGLRLIYFSYDVKMKEKGDIPEGYSVSREKKERFSLILESASTNQTSMYLCASSPFRGNQPQHFGDGTRLSIL.

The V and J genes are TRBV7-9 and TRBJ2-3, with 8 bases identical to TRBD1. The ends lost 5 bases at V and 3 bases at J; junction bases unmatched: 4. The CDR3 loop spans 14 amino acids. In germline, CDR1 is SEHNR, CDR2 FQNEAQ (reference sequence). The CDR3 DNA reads TGTGCCAGCAGCGCCCGGACAGGGACAGATACGCAGTATTTT. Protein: CASSARTGTDTQYF.

This CDR3 is CATRAQGSLAGRFSYEQYF. CDR3 nucleotides: TGTGCCACCCGGGCCCAGGGTAGTCTAGCGGGCCGATTTTCCTACGAGCAGTACTTC. The chain has TRBV19 and TRBJ2-7, with 8 positions matching TRBD2. Germline V gene lookup returns CDR1 LNHDA and CDR2 SQIVND (reference sequence). V was pared by 10 bases and J by 1 base, with 24 bases of the junction left unmatched. CDR3 length equals 19 residues.

CDR3 DNA sequence: TGCAGCGTTGCACTAGCTGACTACACCGGGGAGCTGTTTTTT. This translates into CSVALADYTGELFF. This chain links TRBV29-1 with TRBJ2-2; D might be TRBD2 (6 bases). This CDR3 spans 14 amino acids. Germline-derived CDR1 and CDR2 are SQVTM and ANQGSEA. Trimming removed 4 bases from V and 3 bases from J, with 12 bases in between.

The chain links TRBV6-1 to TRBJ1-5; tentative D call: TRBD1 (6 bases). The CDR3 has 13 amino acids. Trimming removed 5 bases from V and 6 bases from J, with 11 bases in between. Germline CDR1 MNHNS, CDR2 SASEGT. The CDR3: CASSIQGFQPQHF. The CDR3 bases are TGTGCCAGCAGTATACAGGGATTTCAGCCCCAGCATTTT.

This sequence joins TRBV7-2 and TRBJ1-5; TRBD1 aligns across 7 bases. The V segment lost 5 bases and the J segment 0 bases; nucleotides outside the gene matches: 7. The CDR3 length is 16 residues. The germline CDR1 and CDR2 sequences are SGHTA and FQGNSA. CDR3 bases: TGTGCCAGCAGCCCCCCGGGACAGAATAGCAATCAGCCCCAGCATTTT. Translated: CASSPPGQNSNQPQHF.

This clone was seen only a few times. The CDR3 loop is CSVDRVGELFF. The CDR3 DNA follows: TGCAGCGTTGATCGAGTCGGGGAGCTGTTTTTT. This chain uses TRBV29-1 with TRBJ2-2; the D is unclear. V was clipped by 3 bases and J by 7 bases, with 6 bases between them. Germline CDR1 reads SQVTM; CDR2 reads ANQGSEA. The length of the CDR3 is 11 residues.

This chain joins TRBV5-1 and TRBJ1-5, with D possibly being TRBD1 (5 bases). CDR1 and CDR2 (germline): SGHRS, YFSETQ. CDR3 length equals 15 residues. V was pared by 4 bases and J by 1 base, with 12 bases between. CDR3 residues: CASSPGRVSNQPQHF. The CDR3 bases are TGCGCCAGCAGCCCAGGGCGCGTAAGCAATCAGCCCCAGCATTTT.

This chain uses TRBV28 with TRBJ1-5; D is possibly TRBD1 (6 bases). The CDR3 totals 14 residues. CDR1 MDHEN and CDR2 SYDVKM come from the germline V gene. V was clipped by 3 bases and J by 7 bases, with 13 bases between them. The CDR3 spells CASSFPWTDQPQHF. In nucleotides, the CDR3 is TGTGCCAGCAGTTTCCCCTGGACAGACCAGCCCCAGCATTTT. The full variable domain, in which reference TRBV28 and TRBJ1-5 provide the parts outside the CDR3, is DVKVTQSSRYLVKRTGEKVFLECVQDMDHENMFWYRQDPGLGLRLIYFSYDVKMKEKGDIPEGYSVSREKKERFSLILESASTNQTSMYLCASSFPWTDQPQHFGDGTRLSIL.

CDR3 nucleotide sequence: TGTGCCAGCAGCTTAGCGCTGGACAGGGCGCACGAGCAGTACTTC. This codes for CASSLALDRAHEQYF. The rearrangement joins TRBV7-9 to TRBJ2-7, with 8 bases matching TRBD1. The junction had 6 bases not matched to a gene; V was cut back by 0 bases and J by 5 bases. CDR3 length: 15 amino acids. CDR1 is SEHNR, CDR2 FQNEAQ, per germline (reference sequence).

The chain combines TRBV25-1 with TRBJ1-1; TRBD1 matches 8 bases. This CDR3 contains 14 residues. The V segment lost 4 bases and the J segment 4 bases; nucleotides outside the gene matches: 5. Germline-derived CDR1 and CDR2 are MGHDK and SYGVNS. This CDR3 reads CASSVDREVTEAFF. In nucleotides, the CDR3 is TGTGCCAGCAGTGTGGACAGGGAGGTCACTGAAGCTTTCTTT.

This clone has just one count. The CDR3 here is CASTGRGRSSYEQYF. The CDR3 bases are TGTGCCAGCACCGGAAGGGGTCGCAGCTCCTACGAGCAGTACTTC. The genes are TRBV6-5 and TRBJ2-7; tentative D call: TRBD1 (5 bases). Germline V gives CDR1 MNHEY, CDR2 SVGAGI. The V gene lost 7 bases and the J gene lost 0 bases, with 16 bases spanning the gap. This CDR3 has 15 amino acids.

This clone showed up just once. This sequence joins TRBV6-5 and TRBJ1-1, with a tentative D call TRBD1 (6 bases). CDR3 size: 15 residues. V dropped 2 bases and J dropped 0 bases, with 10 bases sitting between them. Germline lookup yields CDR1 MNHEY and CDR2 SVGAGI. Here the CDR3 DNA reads TGTGCCAGCAGTTACAGGGACACCATGAACACTGAAGCTTTCTTT. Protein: CASSYRDTMNTEAFF.

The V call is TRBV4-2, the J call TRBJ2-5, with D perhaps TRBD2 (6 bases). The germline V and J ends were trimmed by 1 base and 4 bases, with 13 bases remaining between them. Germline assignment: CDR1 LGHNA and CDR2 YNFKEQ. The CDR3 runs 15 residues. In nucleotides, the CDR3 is TGTGCCAGCAGCCAAGTGGGGGGAGGAGGAGAGACCCAGTACTTC. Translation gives CASSQVGGGGETQYF.

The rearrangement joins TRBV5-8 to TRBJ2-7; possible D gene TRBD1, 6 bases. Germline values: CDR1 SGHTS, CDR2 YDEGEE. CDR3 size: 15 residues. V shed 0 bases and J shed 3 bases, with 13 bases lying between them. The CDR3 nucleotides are TGTGCCAGCAGCTTGGTAGGGGGAGCTATCTACGAGCAGTACTTC. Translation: CASSLVGGAIYEQYF.

CDR3: CASSWTGGGEQYF. In DNA, the CDR3 is TGTGCCAGCAGCTGGACAGGGGGAGGCGAGCAGTACTTC. This rearrangement joins TRBV14 to TRBJ2-7; 10 bases match TRBD1. V trimming: 5 bases; J trimming: 6 bases; junction bases outside the gene matches: 4. This CDR3 spans 13 amino acids. CDR1 is SGHDN and CDR2 is FVKESK in the germline V gene.

The CDR3 region is CASSQDGEGQQNQPQHF. Written as DNA, the CDR3 is TGTGCCAGCAGCCAAGATGGAGAGGGACAGCAAAATCAGCCCCAGCATTTT. The rearrangement uses TRBV4-2 and TRBJ1-5; 7 bases fit TRBD1. Germline CDR1 and CDR2: LGHNA and YNFKEQ. This CDR3 is 17 amino acids long. After removal of 0 bases from V and 4 bases from J, the junction contained 9 bases not matched to a gene.

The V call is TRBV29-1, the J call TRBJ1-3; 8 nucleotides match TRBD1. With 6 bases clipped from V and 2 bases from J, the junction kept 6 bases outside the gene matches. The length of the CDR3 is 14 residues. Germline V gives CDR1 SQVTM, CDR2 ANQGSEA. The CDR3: CSVVGQEAGNTIYF. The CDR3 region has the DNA TGCAGCGTCGTGGGACAGGAAGCTGGAAACACCATATATTTT.

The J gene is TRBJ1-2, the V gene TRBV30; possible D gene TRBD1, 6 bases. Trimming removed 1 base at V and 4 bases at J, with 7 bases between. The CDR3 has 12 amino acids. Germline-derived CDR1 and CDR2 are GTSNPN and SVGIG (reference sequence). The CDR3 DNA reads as TGTGCCTGGAGTGGGGGGCCCTATGGCTACACCTTC. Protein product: CAWSGGPYGYTF. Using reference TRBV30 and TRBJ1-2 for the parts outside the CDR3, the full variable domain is SQTIHQWPATLVQPVGSPLSLECTVEGTSNPNLYWYRQAAGRGLQLLFYSVGIGQISSEVPQNLSASRPQDRQFILSSKKLLLSDSGFYLCAWSGGPYGYTFGSGTRLTVV.

The CDR3 nucleotides read TGTGCCATCAGTGGGGGACAGGGGGCCGGCGGGGAGCTGTTTTTT. Encoded protein: CAISGGQGAGGELFF. The rearrangement links TRBV10-3 to TRBJ2-2, with 12 bases identical to TRBD1. V shed 4 bases, J shed 7 bases, and the junction held 4 bases outside the gene matches. Germline V lookup: CDR1 ENHRY, CDR2 SYGVKD. The CDR3 length is 15 residues.

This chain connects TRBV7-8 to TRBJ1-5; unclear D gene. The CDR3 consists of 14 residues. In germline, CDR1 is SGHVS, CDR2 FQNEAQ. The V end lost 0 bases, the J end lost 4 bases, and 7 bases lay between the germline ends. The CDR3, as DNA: TGTGCCAGCAGCTTAGCTGGCCAAAATCAGCCCCAGCATTTT. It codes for CASSLAGQNQPQHF.

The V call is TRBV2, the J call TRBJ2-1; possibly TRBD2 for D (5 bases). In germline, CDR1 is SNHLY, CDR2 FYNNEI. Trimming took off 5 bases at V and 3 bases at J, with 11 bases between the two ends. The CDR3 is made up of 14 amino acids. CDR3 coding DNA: TGTGCCAGCAGTCTTTCGGGAAGCTACAATGAGCAGTTCTTC. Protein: CASSLSGSYNEQFF.

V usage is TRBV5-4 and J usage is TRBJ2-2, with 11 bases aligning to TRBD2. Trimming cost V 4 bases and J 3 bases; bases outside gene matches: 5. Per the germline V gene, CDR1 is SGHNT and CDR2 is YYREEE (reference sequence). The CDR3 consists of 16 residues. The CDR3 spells CASSLPGLADTGELFF. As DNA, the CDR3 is TGTGCCAGCAGCCTTCCGGGACTAGCGGACACCGGGGAGCTGTTTTTT.